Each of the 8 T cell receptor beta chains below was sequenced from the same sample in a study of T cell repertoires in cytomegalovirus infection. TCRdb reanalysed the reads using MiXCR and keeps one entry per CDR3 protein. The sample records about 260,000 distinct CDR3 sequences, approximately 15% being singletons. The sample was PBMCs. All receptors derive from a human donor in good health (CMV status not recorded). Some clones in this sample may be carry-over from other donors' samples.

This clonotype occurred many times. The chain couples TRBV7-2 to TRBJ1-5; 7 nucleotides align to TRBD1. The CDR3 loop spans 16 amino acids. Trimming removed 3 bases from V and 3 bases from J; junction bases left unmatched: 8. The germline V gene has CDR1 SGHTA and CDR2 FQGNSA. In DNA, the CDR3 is TGTGCCAGCAGCTTCACGTCGACAGGGAACAATCAGCCCCAGCATTTT. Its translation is CASSFTSTGNNQPQHF.

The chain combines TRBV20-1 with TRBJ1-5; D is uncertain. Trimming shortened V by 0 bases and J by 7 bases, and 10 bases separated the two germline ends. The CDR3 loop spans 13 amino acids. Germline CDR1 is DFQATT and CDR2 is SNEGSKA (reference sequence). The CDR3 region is CSARDLSGQPQHF. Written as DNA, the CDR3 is TGCAGTGCTAGAGATTTGTCTGGGCAGCCCCAGCATTTT.

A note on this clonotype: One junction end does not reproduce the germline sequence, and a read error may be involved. The CDR3 here is CASSQDPSSYNVQFF. The CDR3 DNA reads as TGCGCCAGCAGCCAAGATCCGAGCTCCTACAATGTGCAGTTCTTC. The chain is built from TRBV4-1 and TRBJ2-1; D not resolved. Germline loops: CDR1 MGHRA, CDR2 YSYEKL. The CDR3 sequence is 15 residues long.

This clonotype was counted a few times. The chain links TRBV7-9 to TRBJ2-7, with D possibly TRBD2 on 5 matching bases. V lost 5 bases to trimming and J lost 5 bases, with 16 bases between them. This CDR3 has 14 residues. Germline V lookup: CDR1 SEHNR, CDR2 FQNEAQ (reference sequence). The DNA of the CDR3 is TGTGCCAGCAGCCTAACAAGCCCGGGGAACGAGCAGTACTTC. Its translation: CASSLTSPGNEQYF.

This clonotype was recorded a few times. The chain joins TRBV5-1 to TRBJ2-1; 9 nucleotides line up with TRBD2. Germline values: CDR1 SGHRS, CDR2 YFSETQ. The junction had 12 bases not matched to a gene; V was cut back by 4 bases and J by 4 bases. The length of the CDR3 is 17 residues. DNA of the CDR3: TGCGCCAGCAGCCCTCTTATGTCTAGCGGGGTTTACAATGAGCAGTTCTTC. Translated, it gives CASSPLMSSGVYNEQFF.

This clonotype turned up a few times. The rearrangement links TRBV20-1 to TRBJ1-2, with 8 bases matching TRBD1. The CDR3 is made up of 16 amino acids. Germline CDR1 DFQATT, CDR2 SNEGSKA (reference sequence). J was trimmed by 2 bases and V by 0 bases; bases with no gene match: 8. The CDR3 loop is CSARDFGQGQNYGYTF. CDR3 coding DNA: TGCAGTGCTAGAGATTTCGGACAGGGACAAAACTATGGCTACACCTTC.

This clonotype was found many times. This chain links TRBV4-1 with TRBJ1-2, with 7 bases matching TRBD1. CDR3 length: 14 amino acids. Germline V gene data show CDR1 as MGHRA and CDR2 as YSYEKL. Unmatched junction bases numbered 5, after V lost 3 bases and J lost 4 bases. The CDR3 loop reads CASSHTGQSYGYTF. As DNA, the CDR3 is TGCGCCAGCAGCCACACGGGACAGAGCTATGGCTACACCTTC.

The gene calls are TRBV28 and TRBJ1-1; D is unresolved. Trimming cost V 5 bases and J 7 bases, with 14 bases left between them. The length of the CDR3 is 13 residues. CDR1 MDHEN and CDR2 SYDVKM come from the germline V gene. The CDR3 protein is CASSRRLLGEAFF. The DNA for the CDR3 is TGTGCCAGCAGTCGCCGCTTACTGGGTGAAGCTTTCTTT.